The entry that follows covers one TCR beta chain sequence. This CDR3 spans 13 amino acids. The V end was cut by 2 bases, the J end by 7 bases, with 12 bases between. Germline CDR1 SGHKS, CDR2 YYEKEE (reference sequence). The data originate from a study of blood T cell repertoires in COVID-19. About the study: Spain, Italy and the United States supplied samples that represented acute and convalescent COVID-19. PBMCs, B-cell-depleted T cells, or T cells provided the cDNA or gDNA that made up the material.

Under the authors' procedure: The assay estimated nucleated cells by amplifying reference gene primers. Libraries were prepared by immunoSEQ multiplex PCR; TCRdb keeps only in-frame clonotypes and omits some of them. Clonal size and the V and J genes are those of that table, whereas D and trimming came from the DNA. The top ten hold less than 15% of the sample, which has 84,000 or so clones, 80% to 90% seen once. The V and J genes are TRBV5-5 and TRBJ2-5; D might be TRBD2 (6 bases). Specimen: peripheral blood. The TCR was taken from a human donor in a cohort sampled during active COVID-19. For the CDR3, the DNA is TGTGCCAGCAGCTTACCGGGGGTCGGGACCCAGTACTTC. Amino acid sequence: CASSLPGVGTQYF.